Following are 22 T cell receptor beta chains from one sample sequenced in a study of blood T cell repertoires in COVID-19. The protocol was immunoSEQ multiplex PCR, while the TCRdb copy is restricted to in-frame clones and leaves out a portion. The sample lists over 200,000 clones, 65% to 85% occurring once. Material: peripheral blood. The receptors stem from a woman aged 50 to 65 with acute or convalescent COVID-19.

The chain has TRBV6-1 and TRBJ1-2; 8 positions agree with TRBD1. Germline CDR1 is MNHNS and CDR2 is SASEGT. There are 15 residues in the CDR3. With 2 bases clipped from V and 8 bases from J, the junction kept 10 bases outside the gene matches. CDR3 sequence: CASSEMQGAYKGYTF. In DNA form, the CDR3 reads TGTGCCAGCAGTGAAATGCAGGGGGCGTACAAAGGCTACACCTTC.

The chain combines TRBV24-1 with TRBJ2-7; D is perhaps TRBD1 (6 bases). Per the germline V gene, CDR1 is KGHDR and CDR2 is SFDVKD. The CDR3 contains 15 residues. V was pared by 3 bases and J by 2 bases, with 13 bases between. The CDR3 protein is CATSDPRTAAYEQYF. In DNA, the CDR3 is TGTGCCACCAGTGATCCTCGGACAGCCGCCTACGAGCAGTACTTC.

There are a few counts of this clone. This chain connects TRBV7-5 to TRBJ2-7; no check of the table's D call, TRBD2, against the DNA was made. TRBV7-5 is recorded as a pseudogene. The CDR3 extends over 18 amino acids. The CDR3 coding sequence is TGTGCCAGAAGCTTAGCTGGAAGGAGGGACCGCTGCTCCTACGAGCAGTACTTC. Residues: CARSLAGRRDRCSYEQYF.

This chain links TRBV3-1 (or the pseudogene TRBV3-2) with TRBJ2-1, with D possibly TRBD2 on 6 matching bases. Germline CDR1 reads LGHDT; CDR2 reads YNNKEL (reference sequence). V shed 4 bases and J shed 6 bases, with 13 bases lying between them. The CDR3 contains 14 residues. This CDR3 is CASSLGLRSNEQFF. DNA for the CDR3: TGTGCCAGCAGCCTGGGACTTCGTAGCAATGAGCAGTTCTTC.

The chain recombines TRBV5-1 with TRBJ1-6; no clear D. Trimming removed 4 bases from V and 7 bases from J, with 15 bases in between. This CDR3 has 15 amino acids. Germline V lookup: CDR1 SGHRS, CDR2 YFSETQ. The CDR3 region has the DNA TGCGCCAGCAGCGTGAGACCAGAGCGGAATTCACCCCTCCACTTT. It encodes CASSVRPERNSPLHF.

This rearrangement joins TRBV5-5 to TRBJ1-6; 10 bases line up with TRBD1. J was trimmed by 11 bases and V by 4 bases; bases with no gene match: 9. This CDR3 comprises 15 residues. Looked up from germline, CDR1 is SGHKS and CDR2 is YYEKEE (reference sequence). The CDR3 loop is CASSAPGTGVPPLHF. The CDR3 region has the DNA TGTGCCAGCAGCGCACCTGGGACAGGGGTCCCACCCCTCCACTTT.

The table lists this clone with a few counts. The J gene is TRBJ1-5, the V gene TRBV7-2, with no clear D. The CDR3 is 14 amino acids. V was cut by 3 bases and J by 7 bases, with 13 bases left in between. The germline V gene encodes CDR1 SGHTA and CDR2 FQGNSA. The CDR3 region is CASSLNGGQQPQHF. The CDR3 bases are TGTGCCAGCAGCTTGAATGGCGGGCAACAGCCCCAGCATTTT.

This chain joins TRBV9 and TRBJ2-7, with no clear D. Germline lookup yields CDR1 SGDLS and CDR2 YYNGEE. With 0 bases removed from V and 7 bases from J, the gap between germline ends came to 11 bases. This CDR3 region has 13 residues. The CDR3 sequence is CASSVVLGSEQYF. The CDR3, as DNA: TGTGCCAGCAGCGTAGTTTTGGGCAGTGAGCAGTACTTC.

The chain is built from TRBV6-4 and TRBJ2-2; D possibly corresponds to TRBD1 (6 bases). V was clipped by 4 bases and J by 4 bases, with 10 bases between them. Germline CDR1 is MRHNA and CDR2 is SNTAGT. The CDR3 is 14 residues long. CDR3 sequence: CASSAQGSTGELFF. DNA for the CDR3: TGTGCCAGCAGTGCCCAGGGGAGCACCGGGGAGCTGTTTTTT.

This chain uses TRBV5-1 with TRBJ1-4; D gene ambiguous. Trimming took 0 bases from V and 8 from J, leaving 11 bases between them. CDR3 length equals 14 residues. Germline-derived CDR1 and CDR2 are SGHRS and YFSETQ. As DNA, the CDR3 is TGCGCCAGCAGCTTGGCCGACCAGCGGGAAAAACTGTTTTTT. It yields the protein CASSLADQREKLFF.

The chain uses TRBV19 and TRBJ2-7; D is possibly TRBD2 (6 bases). The germline V gene has CDR1 LNHDA and CDR2 SQIVND (reference sequence). Deletions cut 5 bases from V and 7 bases from J, with 21 bases between. This CDR3 comprises 15 residues. The CDR3: CASSPRRGGNDEQYF. CDR3 bases: TGTGCCAGTAGTCCTCGGCGTGGAGGGAACGATGAGCAGTACTTC.

This sequence joins TRBV19 and TRBJ2-7; TRBD1 agrees at 8 bases. CDR3 length equals 14 residues. Germline V lookup: CDR1 LNHDA, CDR2 SQIVND (reference sequence). With V trimmed by 5 bases and J by 0 bases, 3 bases remained unmatched. The CDR3 spells CASSVTGGSYEQYF. CDR3 in DNA: TGTGCCAGTAGTGTTACAGGGGGCTCCTACGAGCAGTACTTC.

The chain combines TRBV27 with TRBJ1-3, with unresolved D. Germline V gene lookup returns CDR1 MNHEY and CDR2 SMNVEV (reference sequence). V was shortened by 6 bases and J by 4 bases, with 19 bases between the two germline ends. The CDR3 loop spans 16 amino acids. In DNA, the CDR3 is TGTGCCAGCAGCCCCACCGGGAAGTTGGAAGGAAACACCATATATTTT. Protein product: CASSPTGKLEGNTIYF.

V is TRBV7-9 and J is TRBJ2-1, with 10 bases that match TRBD2. V lost 6 bases and J lost 4; bases outside the gene matches: 3. This CDR3 has 14 residues. CDR1 is SEHNR, CDR2 FQNEAQ, per germline (reference sequence). DNA of the CDR3: TGTGCCAGCAGGAGGACTAGCGGTTACAATGAGCAGTTCTTC. This translates into CASRRTSGYNEQFF.

This clone was recorded only once. The chain carries TRBV4-2 and TRBJ2-7; 8 nucleotides line up with TRBD2. The J segment lost 4 bases and the V segment lost 0 bases, leaving 5 bases of the junction unmatched. The CDR3 extends over 15 amino acids. CDR1 LGHNA and CDR2 YNFKEQ come from the germline V gene. The CDR3 is CASSQDQASGYEQYF. The CDR3 DNA reads as TGTGCCAGCAGCCAAGATCAGGCTAGCGGGTACGAGCAGTACTTC.

This chain joins TRBV27 and TRBJ2-7, with D possibly matching TRBD1 (5 bases). The CDR3 contains 13 residues. V lost 6 bases and J lost 4, with 13 bases in between. CDR1 is MNHEY, CDR2 SMNVEV, per germline (reference sequence). The DNA for the CDR3 is TGTGCCAGCAGACGACCCCAGGGTTACGAGCAGTACTTC. Its translation is CASRRPQGYEQYF.

The rearrangement links TRBV10-1 to TRBJ2-7, with D perhaps TRBD2 (6 bases). Germline V gene lookup returns CDR1 WNHNN and CDR2 SYGVQD (reference sequence). V dropped 3 bases and J dropped 9 bases, with 12 bases sitting between them. This CDR3 comprises 12 residues. The CDR3 loop reads CASSDEGRSQYF. In DNA form, the CDR3 reads TGCGCCAGCAGTGATGAGGGGAGGTCGCAGTACTTC.

This chain joins TRBV19 and TRBJ2-7; 7 bases are shared with TRBD2. Unmatched junction bases numbered 9, after V lost 4 bases and J lost 3 bases. CDR3 length: 15 residues. In germline, CDR1 is LNHDA, CDR2 SQIVND (reference sequence). CDR3 DNA sequence: TGTGCCAGTAGTACCCCGACTAGCAGGATCTACGAGCAGTACTTC. Translated, it gives CASSTPTSRIYEQYF.

V and J are TRBV19 and TRBJ1-3; tentative D call: TRBD1 (5 bases). V lost 7 bases, J lost 0 bases, and 16 bases lay in between. The CDR3 spans 16 residues. The germline V gene has CDR1 LNHDA and CDR2 SQIVND (reference sequence). This CDR3 is CASTPDRYFSGNTIYF. The CDR3 DNA reads TGTGCCAGTACCCCTGACAGATACTTCTCTGGAAACACCATATATTTT.

The CDR3 DNA sequence: TGTGCCAGCAGTGCAAGGGAGTACCAAGAGACCCAGTACTTC. As protein: CASSAREYQETQYF. The V and J genes are TRBV2 and TRBJ2-5; D may be TRBD2 (5 bases). The germline V gene encodes CDR1 SNHLY and CDR2 FYNNEI. The CDR3 sequence is 14 residues long. Trimming stripped 4 bases from V and 0 bases from J, with 9 bases between.

This clone was detected only once. This chain connects TRBV2 to TRBJ2-7; unclear D gene. Deletions cut 6 bases from V and 3 bases from J, with 9 bases between. The CDR3 is made up of 12 amino acids. CDR1 SNHLY and CDR2 FYNNEI come from the germline V gene. In DNA form, the CDR3 reads TGTGCCAGCAGAGACGACAACTACGAGCAGTACTTC. Protein: CASRDDNYEQYF.

J is TRBJ1-5 and V is TRBV5-5, with 8 bases identical to TRBD1. Germline V gene data show CDR1 as SGHKS and CDR2 as YYEKEE (reference sequence). The CDR3 has 14 residues. V lost 3 bases to trimming and J lost 6 bases; unmatched junction nucleotides: 5. CDR3 loop: CASSSDRVGQPQHF. The DNA of the CDR3 is TGTGCCAGCAGCTCGGACAGGGTAGGTCAGCCCCAGCATTTT.